These 2 T cell receptor beta chains originate from one sample sequenced in a study of OX40 agonist ivuxolimab in advanced cancers. Assay used: immunoSEQ multiplex PCR; TCRdb lists only in-frame clones, some missing. The sample comprises 85,000 to 100,000 clones, roughly 90% of which are singletons, and around 0.3% rests with the top ten. Sequencing was performed on CD4+ or CD8+ T cells sorted from blood, taken in a trial of the OX40 agonist ivuxolimab. The source is an adult with an advanced solid tumor such as melanoma, head and neck, liver or kidney cancer.

The chain couples TRBV5-1 to TRBJ2-1, with 11 nucleotides matching TRBD2. This CDR3 spans 15 amino acids. The trim removed 5 bases at V and 6 bases at J, leaving 7 bases unmatched. Germline CDR1 reads SGHRS; CDR2 reads YFSETQ. The DNA for the CDR3 is TGCGCCAGCAGACCTCCCGGGACTAGCGGCAATGAGCAGTTCTTC. It is translated as CASRPPGTSGNEQFF.

The rearrangement uses TRBV2 and TRBJ1-1; no clear D gene. Germline CDR1 reads SNHLY; CDR2 reads FYNNEI. This CDR3 is built from 13 residues. With 6 bases removed from V and 2 bases from J, the gap between germline ends came to 10 bases. The CDR3 loop is CASRSTLNTEAFF. CDR3 bases: TGTGCCAGCAGATCGACACTTAACACTGAAGCTTTCTTT.